Listed here is a single T cell receptor (beta chain). Antigen unknown. This record belongs to a study of T cells in localized non-small cell lung cancer. Study-level points and caveats: Tumor showed lower T cell clonality than uninvolved adjacent lung, where it was highest.

This CDR3 has 13 amino acids. The V end lost 0 bases, the J end lost 4 bases, and 6 bases lay between the germline ends. The germline gives CDR1 LGHNA, CDR2 YNFKEQ. Here immunoSEQ multiplex PCR was the method, and the copy in TCRdb shows in-frame clones only, minus some. The table has approximately 40,000 clones, roughly 86% seen once; the top ten hold 3.5% to 4%. This clonotype was obtained from a man aged 18-49 years with stage I lung adenocarcinoma. The chain couples TRBV4-2 to TRBJ1-2, with D unresolved. This sample comprised peripheral blood, obtained before any cancer treatment. In DNA, the CDR3 is TGTGCCAGCAGCCAAGAATCGGGCTATGGCTACACCTTC. This gives the protein CASSQESGYGYTF.